Listed below are T cell receptor beta chains from one sample, sequenced in a study of T-cell reconstitution after alpha-beta-depleted transplantation in children. MiXCR was run by TCRdb on the PCR reads, yielding one entry per CDR3 protein. The sample yields roughly 570,000 distinct CDR3 sequences, 27% seen once. The input for sequencing was PBMCs, taken before TCRalphabeta/CD19-depleted stem cell transplant. The receptor set was obtained from a boy under two years old with Wiskott-Aldrich syndrome, due to receive a stem cell transplant. CDR3s include the opening cysteine and the closing phenylalanine or tryptophan. The order of the fields is clone size, V gene, D gene, J gene, CDR3 DNA, CDR3 protein. D genes are given only for firm matches. Where a row states a size, it is once, few, many or the class of an expanded clone; other rows omit it.

>few|TRBV3-1|-|TRBJ2-2
TGTGCCAGCAGCCAAGTTTTTGGTCTAGCGTCGAACACCGGGGAGCTGTTTTTT
CASSQVFGLASNTGELFF
>few|TRBV5-1|TRBD1|TRBJ2-7
TGCGCCAGCAGCCCTCTCGGACAGGGTGCGCAGTACTTC
CASSPLGQGAQYF
>-|TRBV30|-|TRBJ1-4
TGTGCCTGGAGTGTACCCGGACCTAATGAAAAACTGTTTTTT
CAWSVPGPNEKLFF
>few|TRBV4-1|-|TRBJ1-5
TGCGCCAGCAGCCAAGGTCTCCAGGGGAGTCAGCCCCAGCATTTT
CASSQGLQGSQPQHF
>few|TRBV3-1|-|TRBJ1-5
TGTGCCAGCAGTCCTACATGGCGTAGCAATCAGCCCCAGCATTTT
CASSPTWRSNQPQHF
>few|TRBV29-1|-|TRBJ1-2
TGCAGCGTTGCCCACAGTATTAACTATGGCTACACCTTC
CSVAHSINYGYTF
>-|TRBV7-9|TRBD1|TRBJ1-6
TGTGCCAGCAGCGGTCCGGGGACAGATAATTCACCCCTCCACTTT
CASSGPGTDNSPLHF
>few|TRBV11-3|-|TRBJ2-1
TGTGCCAGCAGCTCATTATCAGGGGAAATCTCCTACAATGAGCAGTTCTTC
CASSSLSGEISYNEQFF
>few|TRBV4-1|-|TRBJ1-5
TGCGCCAGCAGCCAAAGCCCCCAGGGATGGCAGCCCCAGCATTTT
CASSQSPQGWQPQHF
>-|TRBV29-1|-|TRBJ1-5
TGCAGCGTTGTTGAGGTTGCCCCTAAGGCCCCAAATCAGCCCCAGCATTTT
CSVVEVAPKAPNQPQHF
>once|TRBV24-1|TRBD2|TRBJ2-5
TGTGCCACCAGTGAGGGACTAGCGGACGAAGAGACCCAGTACTTC
CATSEGLADEETQYF
>-|TRBV28|TRBD1|TRBJ2-7
TGTGCCAGCAGCAGAACAGGGGGAATATACGCCGAGCAGTACTTC
CASSRTGGIYAEQYF
>-|TRBV5-1|-|TRBJ1-3
TGCGCCAGCAGCTTGGACCGGCCCTCTGGAAACACCATATATTTT
CASSLDRPSGNTIYF
>-|TRBV10-3|TRBD1|TRBJ2-1
TGTGCCATCAAGGGGGCGCAATACAATGAGCAGTTCTTC
CAIKGAQYNEQFF
>-|TRBV9|-|TRBJ2-1
TGTGCCAGCAGCGTACTGGCTAACAATGAGCAGTTCTTC
CASSVLANNEQFF
>-|TRBV4-1|-|TRBJ2-5
TGCGCCAGCAGCCAAGATATCCAAGAGACCCAGTACTTC
CASSQDIQETQYF
>few|TRBV5-1|-|TRBJ2-1
TGCGCCAGCAACCTTTACAATGAGCAGTTCTTC
CASNLYNEQFF
>-|TRBV4-1|TRBD2|TRBJ2-1
TGCGCCAGCAGCCCCCGCTTATATAGCGGGGAATACAATGAGCAGTTCTTC
CASSPRLYSGEYNEQFF
>few|TRBV5-1|-|TRBJ2-7
TGCGCCAGCAGCCCTCGACCGACAGGTAGAGGATCTTACGAGCAGTACTTC
CASSPRPTGRGSYEQYF
>-|TRBV20-1|-|TRBJ1-6
TGCAGTGCTACGTTGGTGGCAAATATAAATAATTCACCCCTCCACTTT
CSATLVANINNSPLHF
>few|TRBV2|TRBD1|TRBJ2-7
TGTGCCAGCACCCGGGGACAGGGGGCATCAGGCGAGCAGTACTTC
CASTRGQGASGEQYF
>-|TRBV28|-|TRBJ2-3
TGTGCCAGCAGTACTAATGGACAGACAGATACGCAGTATTTT
CASSTNGQTDTQYF
>few|TRBV24-1|-|TRBJ2-2
TGTGCCACCAGTGATTTAAAGGGGCAAGGCACCGGGGAGCTGTTTTTT
CATSDLKGQGTGELFF
>few|TRBV20-1|TRBD2|TRBJ2-7
TGCACTGTCAAAGGGAGGGACTACGAGCAGTACTTC
CTVKGRDYEQYF
>few|TRBV20-1|-|TRBJ2-7
TGCAGTGCTAGTAAGGCAGGGGTCTTCTACGAGCAGTACTTC
CSASKAGVFYEQYF
>-|TRBV4-2|-|TRBJ1-1
TGTGCCAGCAGCCAAGTATTGGGCACAGAGATAAACACTGAAGCTTTCTTT
CASSQVLGTEINTEAFF
>-|TRBV27|-|TRBJ2-2
TGTGCCACCTTAAACCCAGGACACCTGGTTCGGACCGGGGAGCTGTTTTTT
CATLNPGHLVRTGELFF
>few|TRBV29-1|-|TRBJ2-7
TGCAGCGCATTTTGGGGGAGCTCCTACGAGCAGTACTTC
CSAFWGSSYEQYF